This record concerns one TCR beta chain sequence. The sample belongs to a study of identical twins. MiXCR, run by TCRdb on the 5' RACE reads, gives a single entry per CDR3 protein. This table has just over 500,000 distinct CDR3 sequences, under 25% appearing once. This CDR3 is built from 12 residues. In germline, CDR1 is DFQATT, CDR2 SNEGSKA (reference sequence). V shed 6 bases and J shed 4 bases, with 11 bases lying between them. These data also featured in a second study, about T cells expressing NK-cell markers.

This clonotype originated in a woman aged 18-29 years in good health. The sample consisted of CD4+ T cells sorted from blood. V gene TRBV20-1 combines with J gene TRBJ2-3; D gene ambiguous. The CDR3 region is CSAPLHSDTQYF. The CDR3 DNA follows: TGCAGTGCCCCACTTCATTCAGATACGCAGTATTTT.